The 32 T cell receptor beta chains given below trace back to one sample, sequenced in a study of shared clonotypes between healthy human individuals. Here immunoSEQ multiplex PCR was the method, and the copy in TCRdb shows in-frame clones only, minus some. The sample includes 800,000 or so clones, about 97% of them seen just once. It was CD45RO-negative cells, positively selected for CCR7, that made up naive CD8 cells, with terminally differentiated effector memory CD45RA+ cells excluded. Input material: naive CD8+ T cells sorted from blood. The receptors were sampled from a man between 25 and 39 years old in good health.

V gene TRBV5-6 combines with J gene TRBJ2-3; D is undetermined. The CDR3 length is 16 residues. From germline, CDR1 is SGHDT and CDR2 YYEEEE. V gave up 4 bases and J gave up 4 bases, with 19 bases separating them. CDR3 bases: TGTGCCAGCAGCCTGTCACCTGGGGTCCGCCCAGATACGCAGTATTTT. Translating gives CASSLSPGVRPDTQYF. Full variable domain (remainder filled in from reference TRBV5-6 and TRBJ2-3): DAGVTQSPTHLIKTRGQQVTLRCSPKSGHDTVSWYQQALGQGPQFIFQYYEEEERQRGNFPDRFSGHQFPNYSSELNVNALLLGDSALYLCASSLSPGVRPDTQYFGPGTRLTVL.

V gene TRBV10-2 combines with J gene TRBJ2-1; TRBD1 might be the D (6 bases). This CDR3 has 17 residues. Germline lookup yields CDR1 WSHSY and CDR2 SAAADI. The V and J ends lost 3 bases and 4 bases respectively, with 19 bases between them. The CDR3 spells CASSDNLFAGEYNEQFF. Written as DNA, the CDR3 is TGCGCCAGCAGTGATAACTTATTCGCAGGGGAGTACAATGAGCAGTTCTTC.

The chain has TRBV2 and TRBJ1-2; TRBD1 aligns across 8 bases. The germline gives CDR1 SNHLY, CDR2 FYNNEI. There are 16 residues in the CDR3. After removal of 5 bases from V and 4 bases from J, the junction contained 12 bases not matched to a gene. CDR3 in amino acids: CASSPLDRDDGYGYTF. CDR3 bases: TGTGCCAGCAGTCCATTGGACAGGGACGACGGCTATGGCTACACCTTC. The variable domain in full, with the rest retrieved from reference TRBV2 and TRBJ1-2, is EPEVTQTPSHQVTQMGQEVILRCVPISNHLYFYWYRQILGQKVEFLVSFYNNEISEKSEIFDDQFSVERPDGSNFTLKIRSTKLEDSAMYFCASSPLDRDDGYGYTFGSGTRLTVV.

The chain links TRBV29-1 to TRBJ2-1; D possibly corresponds to TRBD1 (5 bases). Trimming pared 7 bases from V and 8 bases from J, leaving 15 bases between. This CDR3 contains 12 residues. CDR1 SQVTM and CDR2 ANQGSEA come from the germline V gene. The CDR3 sequence is CSGLPRADEQFF. In nucleotides, the CDR3 is TGCAGCGGATTACCCAGGGCTGATGAGCAGTTCTTC.

V usage is TRBV7-9 and J usage is TRBJ2-2, with TRBD1 as a possible D gene (6 bases). The CDR3 has 18 residues. With 4 bases removed from V and 1 base from J, the gap between germline ends came to 19 bases. Germline lookup yields CDR1 SEHNR and CDR2 FQNEAQ (reference sequence). The CDR3 is CASSSEGPGVGNTGELFF. The CDR3 DNA reads TGTGCCAGCAGCTCGGAAGGTCCAGGGGTGGGGAACACCGGGGAGCTGTTTTTT.

This clone appeared once. This sequence joins TRBV10-3 and TRBJ2-3; D perhaps matches TRBD1 (6 bases). Trimming pared 9 bases from V and 7 bases from J, leaving 11 bases between. This CDR3 contains 11 residues. The germline V gene has CDR1 ENHRY and CDR2 SYGVKD. The CDR3 loop is CAIWTENTQYF. The CDR3 bases are TGTGCCATTTGGACAGAGAATACGCAGTATTTT.

The chain employs TRBV27 and TRBJ1-3; TRBD1 matches at 7 bases. Germline V CDR1 and CDR2: MNHEY, SMNVEV (reference sequence). The CDR3 has 15 residues. V was clipped by 6 bases and J by 0 bases; unmatched bases: 5. The CDR3 bases are TGTGCCAGCAGCCGGGACAGTTACTCTGGAAACACCATATATTTT. Translated: CASSRDSYSGNTIYF.

The rearrangement joins TRBV27 to TRBJ2-7; 9 bases are shared with TRBD2. The V and J ends lost 8 bases and 0 bases, in that order; junction bases with no gene match: 14. In germline, CDR1 is MNHEY, CDR2 SMNVEV (reference sequence). CDR3 length: 17 amino acids. The CDR3 protein is CASHPATSGCSSYEQYF. CDR3 bases: TGTGCCAGCCACCCGGCTACTAGCGGGTGTAGCTCCTACGAGCAGTACTTC.

The rearrangement links TRBV7-9 to TRBJ2-1, with 10 nucleotides matching TRBD2. The CDR3 spans 16 residues. Trimming at V came to 6 bases and at J to 3 bases, leaving 8 bases not matched to a gene. Germline V gives CDR1 SEHNR, CDR2 FQNEAQ (reference sequence). Here the CDR3 reads CASSSSGTSVYNEQFF. The CDR3 DNA reads TGTGCCAGCAGTTCGTCCGGGACTAGCGTCTACAATGAGCAGTTCTTC. Looking up the rest from reference TRBV7-9 and TRBJ2-1 gives the full variable domain: DTGVSQNPRHKITKRGQNVTFRCDPISEHNRLYWYRQTLGQGPEFLTYFQNEAQLEKSRLLSDRFSAERPKGSFSTLEIQRTEQGDSAMYLCASSSSGTSVYNEQFFGPGTRLTVL.

This chain uses TRBV7-8 with TRBJ1-1; tentative D call: TRBD1 (6 bases). Per germline, CDR1 SGHVS and CDR2 FQNEAQ. This CDR3 comprises 13 residues. V dropped 5 bases and J dropped 8 bases, with 15 bases sitting between them. CDR3 sequence (DNA): TGTGCCAGCAGCCCAGGGGAAATGGTAGAAGCTTTCTTT. It codes for CASSPGEMVEAFF.

The rearrangement links TRBV28 to TRBJ2-2; no firm D call. Germline-derived CDR1 and CDR2 are MDHEN and SYDVKM. V lost 7 bases and J 2 bases, leaving 8 bases between the germline ends. This CDR3 has 13 amino acids. CDR3 coding DNA: TGTGCCAGCATGATGGGAAACACCGGGGAGCTGTTTTTT. It is translated as CASMMGNTGELFF.

The chain employs TRBV4-3 and TRBJ2-2, with D unclear. The germline V and J ends were trimmed by 0 bases and 3 bases, with 2 bases remaining between them. Germline lookup yields CDR1 LGHNA and CDR2 YSLEER. CDR3 size: 13 residues. CDR3 DNA sequence: TGCGCCAGCAGCCAAGATTACACCGGGGAGCTGTTTTTT. This gives the protein CASSQDYTGELFF.

Points on this clone: This sample also contains other DNA sequences that code for the same CDR3. The J gene is TRBJ2-7, the V gene TRBV5-1, with 8 bases lining up with TRBD2. V was pared by 2 bases and J by 2 bases, with 0 bases of the junction left unmatched. There are 13 residues in the CDR3. CDR1 is SGHRS, CDR2 YFSETQ, per germline. The CDR3 coding sequence is TGCGCCAGCAGCTTCGGGAGGGCCTACGAGCAGTACTTC. Its translation is CASSFGRAYEQYF.

The rearrangement links TRBV4-1 to TRBJ2-1; D call uncertain. Deletions cut 4 bases from V and 4 bases from J, with 8 bases between. CDR3 length equals 13 residues. Germline V gene lookup returns CDR1 MGHRA and CDR2 YSYEKL. CDR3 amino acids: CASSREIYNEQFF. DNA for the CDR3: TGCGCCAGCAGCCGAGAAATTTACAATGAGCAGTTCTTC.

The chain has TRBV6-4 and TRBJ2-7; a weak D match, TRBD1 (5 bases). The CDR3 sequence is 15 residues long. The V and J ends lost 3 bases and 0 bases respectively, with 12 bases between them. Germline V gives CDR1 MRHNA, CDR2 SNTAGT. Here the CDR3 DNA reads TGTGCCAGCAGTGAATTTCAAGGGGTCTCCTACGAGCAGTACTTC. Amino acids: CASSEFQGVSYEQYF.

The chain couples TRBV15 to TRBJ2-3, with D uncertain. CDR1 and CDR2 from the germline V gene are LNHNV and YYDKDF (reference sequence). The CDR3 consists of 13 residues. V lost 8 bases and J 2 bases, leaving 11 bases between the germline ends. In nucleotides, the CDR3 is TGTGCCACCTCCCAGCAACCCACAGATACGCAGTATTTT. Its translation is CATSQQPTDTQYF.

The CDR3 nucleotides read TGTGCCAGCAGCTTTGGGTACGGAGCGAATTACGAGCAGTACTTC. This codes for CASSFGYGANYEQYF. The chain employs TRBV7-9 and TRBJ2-7; D gene uncertain. The CDR3 length is 15 residues. Germline CDR1 and CDR2: SEHNR and FQNEAQ (reference sequence). The V end lost 3 bases, the J end lost 4 bases, and 16 bases lay between the germline ends.

The genes are TRBV7-9 and TRBJ2-7; 10 nucleotides align to TRBD1. V lost 5 bases and J lost 5; bases outside the gene matches: 9. Germline CDR1 SEHNR, CDR2 FQNEAQ (reference sequence). The CDR3 has 15 residues. The CDR3 DNA reads as TGTGCCAGCAGCATGACCGGGACAGGGGTACACGAGCAGTACTTC. Residues: CASSMTGTGVHEQYF.

The V and J genes are TRBV29-1 and TRBJ2-1, with D perhaps TRBD2 (6 bases). V dropped 3 bases and J dropped 9 bases, with 24 bases sitting between them. CDR1 is SQVTM, CDR2 ANQGSEA, per germline. This CDR3 has 16 amino acids. The CDR3 nucleotides are TGCAGCGTTGAGTCAGGCAAAACTTCCTACGGGAGTGAGCAGTTCTTC. Its protein product is CSVESGKTSYGSEQFF.

The chain employs TRBV27 and TRBJ2-1; 7 nucleotides agree with TRBD2. V dropped 8 bases and J dropped 6; count of bases not matched to a gene: 4. From germline, CDR1 is MNHEY and CDR2 SMNVEV (reference sequence). This CDR3 is 12 amino acids long. The CDR3 sequence is CASLGGGNEQFF. Here the CDR3 DNA reads TGTGCCAGCCTCGGCGGGGGCAATGAGCAGTTCTTC.

Points on this clone: This same CDR3 is encoded by further DNA sequences in the sample. The V and J genes are TRBV7-7 and TRBJ2-1, with 11 bases identical to TRBD2. Germline V gives CDR1 SSHAT, CDR2 FNYEAQ (reference sequence). Trimming removed 1 base from V and 3 bases from J; junction bases left unmatched: 2. The CDR3 sequence is 16 residues long. CDR3 sequence reads: CASSLELAGGYNEQFF. CDR3 DNA: TGTGCCAGCAGCTTAGAGCTAGCGGGAGGCTACAATGAGCAGTTCTTC.

This chain links TRBV29-1 with TRBJ2-1; possibly TRBD2 for D (5 bases). The CDR3 covers 14 residues. From germline, CDR1 is SQVTM and CDR2 ANQGSEA. V lost 6 bases and J lost 4, with 16 bases in between. CDR3 residues: CSVTLKSGYNEQFF. In nucleotides, the CDR3 is TGCAGCGTAACACTCAAGAGCGGATACAATGAGCAGTTCTTC.

The chain carries TRBV4-1 and TRBJ1-3; D is ambiguous. V was pared by 0 bases and J by 0 bases, with 9 bases between. CDR1 and CDR2 (germline): MGHRA, YSYEKL. The length of the CDR3 is 16 residues. This chain's CDR3 is CASSQESGYSGNTIYF. The CDR3 bases are TGCGCCAGCAGCCAAGAGTCTGGTTACTCTGGAAACACCATATATTTT.

Worth noting for this clone: At one end, the junction sequence differs from germline, possibly due to a read error. The CDR3 coding sequence is TGCGCCAGCAGCCAAGAAGGCAACAGCGGGGAGCTGTTTTTT. It specifies CASSQEGNSGELFF. The chain employs TRBV4-1 and TRBJ2-2; no clear D gene. This CDR3 comprises 14 residues. CDR1 and CDR2 from the germline V gene are MGHRA and YSYEKL.

A few counts support this clone. This rearrangement joins TRBV13 to TRBJ1-5, with a possible D match to TRBD1 (5 bases). CDR3 length: 13 amino acids. Germline V CDR1 and CDR2: PRHDT, FYEKMQ (reference sequence). V was trimmed by 5 bases and J by 4 bases, leaving 9 bases between them. This CDR3 reads CASSEGPNQPQHF. The CDR3 DNA follows: TGTGCCAGCAGCGAGGGACCAAATCAGCCCCAGCATTTT.

V gene TRBV29-1 combines with J gene TRBJ2-3; a possible D gene is TRBD2 (6 bases). The V end was cut by 1 base, the J end by 0 bases, with 11 bases between. The CDR3 extends over 15 amino acids. Germline CDR1 SQVTM, CDR2 ANQGSEA. CDR3 nucleotides: TGCAGCGTTGAAGGGAGCGGGCCTAGCACAGATACGCAGTATTTT. As protein: CSVEGSGPSTDTQYF.

V is TRBV5-6 and J is TRBJ2-2; tentatively, D is TRBD1 (5 bases). The CDR3 covers 12 residues. Germline CDR1 SGHDT, CDR2 YYEEEE. The V end was cut by 5 bases, the J end by 5 bases, with 7 bases between. CDR3: CASSRTTGELFF. In DNA form, the CDR3 reads TGTGCCAGCAGTCGGACAACCGGGGAGCTGTTTTTT.

The chain has TRBV7-8 and TRBJ1-5; D perhaps matches TRBD1 (5 bases). The germline V and J ends were trimmed by 4 bases and 0 bases, with 16 bases remaining between them. The CDR3 spans 17 residues. CDR1 and CDR2 from the germline V gene are SGHVS and FQNEAQ. CDR3: CASSSHRLRPSNQPQHF. CDR3 nucleotide sequence: TGTGCCAGCAGCTCACACAGGTTGCGGCCTAGCAATCAGCCCCAGCATTTT.

The genes are TRBV2 and TRBJ1-1, with a possible D match to TRBD1 (6 bases). The V gene's germline CDR1 is SNHLY and CDR2 FYNNEI. This CDR3 is 15 amino acids long. V dropped 3 bases and J dropped 0 bases, with 11 bases sitting between them. In nucleotides, the CDR3 is TGTGCCAGCAGTGAGGTCCAGGGGCTGAACACTGAAGCTTTCTTT. It is translated as CASSEVQGLNTEAFF.

V and J are TRBV7-9 and TRBJ2-1, with TRBD2 identical over 9 bases. This CDR3 is built from 16 residues. Germline V gives CDR1 SEHNR, CDR2 FQNEAQ (reference sequence). Germline trimming cut 5 bases from V and 3 bases from J; bases unmatched to any gene: 8. CDR3 amino acids: CASSPLAGSDYNEQFF. DNA for the CDR3: TGTGCCAGCAGCCCTCTAGCGGGATCAGACTACAATGAGCAGTTCTTC.

This rearrangement joins TRBV5-1 to TRBJ1-1; D not resolved. The V gene lost 4 bases and the J gene lost 1 base, with 23 bases spanning the gap. Per the germline V gene, CDR1 is SGHRS and CDR2 is YFSETQ. The CDR3 is 18 amino acids. CDR3 amino acids: CASSPASGLTHRNTEAFF. CDR3 coding DNA: TGCGCCAGCAGCCCGGCCTCAGGATTAACACATAGGAACACTGAAGCTTTCTTT.

The chain has TRBV27 and TRBJ2-1; TRBD2 aligns across 8 bases. This CDR3 comprises 17 residues. V shed 4 bases, J shed 7 bases, and the junction held 15 bases outside the gene matches. Germline values: CDR1 MNHEY, CDR2 SMNVEV (reference sequence). The CDR3 region is CASSSPRSGSYGNEQFF. The DNA for the CDR3 is TGTGCCAGCAGTTCCCCCCGGAGCGGGAGTTATGGAAATGAGCAGTTCTTC.